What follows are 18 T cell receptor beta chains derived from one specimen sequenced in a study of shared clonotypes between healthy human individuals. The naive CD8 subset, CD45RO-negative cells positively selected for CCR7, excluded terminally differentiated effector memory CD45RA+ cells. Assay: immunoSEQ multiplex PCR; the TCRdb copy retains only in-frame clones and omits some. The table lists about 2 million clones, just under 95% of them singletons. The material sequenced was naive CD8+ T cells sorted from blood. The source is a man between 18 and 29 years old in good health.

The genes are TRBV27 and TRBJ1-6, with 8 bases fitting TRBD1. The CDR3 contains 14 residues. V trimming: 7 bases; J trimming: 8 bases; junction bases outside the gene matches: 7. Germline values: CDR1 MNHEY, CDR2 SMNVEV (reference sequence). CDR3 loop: CASTETGAYSPLHF. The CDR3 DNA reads TGTGCCAGCACCGAGACAGGGGCGTATTCACCCCTCCACTTT.

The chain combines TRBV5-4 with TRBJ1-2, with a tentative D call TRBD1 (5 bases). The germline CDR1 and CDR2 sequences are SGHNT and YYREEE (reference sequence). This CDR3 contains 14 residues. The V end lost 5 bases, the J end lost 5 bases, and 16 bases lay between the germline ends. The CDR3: CASSLLGDQYGYTF. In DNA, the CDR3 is TGTGCCAGCAGTCTATTGGGGGATCAGTATGGCTACACCTTC.

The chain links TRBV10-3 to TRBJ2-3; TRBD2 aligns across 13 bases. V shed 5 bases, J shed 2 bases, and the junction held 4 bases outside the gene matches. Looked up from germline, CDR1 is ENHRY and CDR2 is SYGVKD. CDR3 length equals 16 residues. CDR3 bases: TGTGCCATCAGTACTGGGACTAGCGGGGTCACAGATACGCAGTATTTT. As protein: CAISTGTSGVTDTQYF.

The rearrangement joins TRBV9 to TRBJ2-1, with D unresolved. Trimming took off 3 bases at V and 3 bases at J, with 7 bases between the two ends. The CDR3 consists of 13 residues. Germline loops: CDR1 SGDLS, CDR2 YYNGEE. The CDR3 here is CASSEWDYNEQFF. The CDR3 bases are TGTGCCAGCAGCGAATGGGACTACAATGAGCAGTTCTTC.

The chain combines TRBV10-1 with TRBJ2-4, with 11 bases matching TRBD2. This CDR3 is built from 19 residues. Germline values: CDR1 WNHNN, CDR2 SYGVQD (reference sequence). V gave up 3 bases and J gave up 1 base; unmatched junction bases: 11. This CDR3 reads CASSELLAGGLWAKNIQYF. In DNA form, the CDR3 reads TGCGCCAGCAGTGAACTTTTAGCGGGAGGGCTGTGGGCCAAAAACATTCAGTACTTC.

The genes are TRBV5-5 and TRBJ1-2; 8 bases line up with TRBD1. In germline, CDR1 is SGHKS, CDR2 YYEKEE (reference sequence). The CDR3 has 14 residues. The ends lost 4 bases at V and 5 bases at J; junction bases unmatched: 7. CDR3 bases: TGTGCCAGCAGCCCGGACAGGGATGGGTATGGCTACACCTTC. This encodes CASSPDRDGYGYTF.

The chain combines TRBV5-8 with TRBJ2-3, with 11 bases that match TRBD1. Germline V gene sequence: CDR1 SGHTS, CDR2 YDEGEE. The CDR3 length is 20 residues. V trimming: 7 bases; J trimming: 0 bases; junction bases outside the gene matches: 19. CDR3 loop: CASVEGQGVWRAPSTDTQYF. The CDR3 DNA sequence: TGTGCCAGCGTGGAGGGACAGGGGGTCTGGCGGGCCCCTAGCACAGATACGCAGTATTTT.

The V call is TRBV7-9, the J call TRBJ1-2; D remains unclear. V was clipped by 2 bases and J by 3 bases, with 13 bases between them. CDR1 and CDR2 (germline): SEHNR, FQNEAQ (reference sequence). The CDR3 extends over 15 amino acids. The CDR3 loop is CASSLFGLGDYGYTF. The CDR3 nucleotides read TGTGCCAGCAGCTTATTCGGCCTCGGGGACTATGGCTACACCTTC.

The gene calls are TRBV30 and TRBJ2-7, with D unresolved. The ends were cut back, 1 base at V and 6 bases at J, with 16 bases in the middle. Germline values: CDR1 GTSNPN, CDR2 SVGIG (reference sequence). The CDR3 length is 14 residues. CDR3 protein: CAWSETTPSGEQYF. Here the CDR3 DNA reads TGTGCCTGGAGTGAGACGACCCCCTCGGGCGAGCAGTACTTC.

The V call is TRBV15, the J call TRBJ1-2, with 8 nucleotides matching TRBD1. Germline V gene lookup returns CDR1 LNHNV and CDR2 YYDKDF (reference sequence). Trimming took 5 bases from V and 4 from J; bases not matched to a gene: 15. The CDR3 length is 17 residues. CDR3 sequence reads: CATSPETNSDRGYGYTF. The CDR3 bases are TGTGCCACCAGCCCAGAGACTAATTCAGACAGGGGCTATGGCTACACCTTC.

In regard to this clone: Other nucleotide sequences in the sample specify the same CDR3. CDR3 DNA: TGCGCCAGCAGCTTGGAAGGGAATGAAAAACTGTTTTTT. It translates to CASSLEGNEKLFF. J is TRBJ1-4 and V is TRBV5-1, with D hard to call. This CDR3 is built from 13 residues. Per the germline V gene, CDR1 is SGHRS and CDR2 is YFSETQ. The germline V and J ends were trimmed by 0 bases and 5 bases, with 5 bases remaining between them.

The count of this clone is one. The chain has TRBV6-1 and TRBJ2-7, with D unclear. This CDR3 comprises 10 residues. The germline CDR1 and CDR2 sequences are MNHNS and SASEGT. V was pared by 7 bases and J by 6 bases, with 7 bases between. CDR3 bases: TGTGCCAGCACGTCGGTCGAGCAGTACTTC. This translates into CASTSVEQYF.

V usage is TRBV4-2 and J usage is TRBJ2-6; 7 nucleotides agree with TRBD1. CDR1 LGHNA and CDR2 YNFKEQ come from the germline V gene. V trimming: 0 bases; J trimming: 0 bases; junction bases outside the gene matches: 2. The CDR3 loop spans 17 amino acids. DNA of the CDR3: TGTGCCAGCAGCCAAGAAGGGGGCAGCTCTGGGGCCAACGTCCTGACTTTC. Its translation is CASSQEGGSSGANVLTF.

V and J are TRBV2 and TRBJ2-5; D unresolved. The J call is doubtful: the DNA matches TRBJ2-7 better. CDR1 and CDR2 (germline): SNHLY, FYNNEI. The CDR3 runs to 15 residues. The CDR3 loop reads CASRESPDKDYEQYF. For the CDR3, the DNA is TGTGCCAGCAGGGAGTCGCCAGACAAAGACTACGAGCAGTACTTC.

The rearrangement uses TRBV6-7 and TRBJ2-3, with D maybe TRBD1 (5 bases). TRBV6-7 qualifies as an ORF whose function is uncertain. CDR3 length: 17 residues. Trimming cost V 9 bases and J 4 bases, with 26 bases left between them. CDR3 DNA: TGTGCCAGTTCCACGAACTCCGACAGAGATGGTCCAGATACGCAGTATTTT. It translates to CASSTNSDRDGPDTQYF.

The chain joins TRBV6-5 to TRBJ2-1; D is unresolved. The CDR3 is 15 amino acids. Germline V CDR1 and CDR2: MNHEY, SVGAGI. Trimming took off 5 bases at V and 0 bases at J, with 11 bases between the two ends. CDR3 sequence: CASSRSPSSYNEQFF. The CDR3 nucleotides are TGTGCCAGCAGTCGCTCTCCGAGCTCCTACAATGAGCAGTTCTTC.

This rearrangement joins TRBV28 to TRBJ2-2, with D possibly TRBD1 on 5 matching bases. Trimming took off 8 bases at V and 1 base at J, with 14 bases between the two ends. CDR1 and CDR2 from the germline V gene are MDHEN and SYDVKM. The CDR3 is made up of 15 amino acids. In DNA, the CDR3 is TGTGCCAGCTTGGACATCCGTAGGAACACCGGGGAGCTGTTTTTT. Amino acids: CASLDIRRNTGELFF.

In DNA, the CDR3 is TGTGCCAGCAGCGTCCGACTAGCGGGGCTAGACGAGCAGTACTTC. Translation: CASSVRLAGLDEQYF. The rearrangement uses TRBV9 and TRBJ2-7; 11 bases agree with TRBD2. The V gene's germline CDR1 is SGDLS and CDR2 YYNGEE. The CDR3 totals 15 residues. The V segment lost 2 bases and the J segment 5 bases; nucleotides outside the gene matches: 6.